Below, 32 T cell receptor beta chains from the same sample are listed, as sequenced in a study of T cell changes during pregnancy in multiple sclerosis. The assay was immunoSEQ multiplex PCR, and TCRdb's table has in-frame clones only and misses some. The sample lists over 70,000 clones; approximately 92% were seen once. Sequenced material: peripheral blood, taken in the third trimester of pregnancy. These receptors all stem from a female donor in good health, enrolled as a control in a pregnancy study.

The gene calls are TRBV20-1 and TRBJ2-5; D gene uncertain. Germline CDR1 is DFQATT and CDR2 is SNEGSKA (reference sequence). The V gene lost 8 bases and the J gene lost 0 bases, with 7 bases spanning the gap. This CDR3 has 11 amino acids. The CDR3 reads CSYSNQETQYF. The CDR3 region has the DNA TGCAGTTATAGCAACCAAGAGACCCAGTACTTC.

This clone was seen just once. The J gene is TRBJ2-2, the V gene TRBV6-5; a weak D match, TRBD1 (7 bases). This CDR3 has 15 amino acids. V was shortened by 4 bases and J by 7 bases, with 16 bases between the two germline ends. Germline values: CDR1 MNHEY, CDR2 SVGAGI. The CDR3 DNA follows: TGTGCCAGCAGTTTGGAGGGGTACAGGGGCGGGGAGCTGTTTTTT. Its translation: CASSLEGYRGGELFF.

This clone was found once. The chain has TRBV5-1 and TRBJ2-3, with 10 bases fitting TRBD2. From germline, CDR1 is SGHRS and CDR2 YFSETQ. CDR3 length: 19 residues. The V and J ends lost 4 bases and 1 base, in that order; junction bases with no gene match: 15. In DNA, the CDR3 is TGCGCCAGCAGCCGAAGCCTCAGCGGGAGGGGAGTGGGCACAGATACGCAGTATTTT. Amino acid sequence: CASSRSLSGRGVGTDTQYF.

This chain connects TRBV28 to TRBJ2-3; perhaps TRBD2 as D (6 bases). Germline CDR1 is MDHEN and CDR2 is SYDVKM. V shed 10 bases and J shed 1 base, with 15 bases lying between them. CDR3 length: 14 amino acids. The CDR3 reads CATLGGEGTDTQYF. In DNA form, the CDR3 reads TGTGCCACCCTAGGCGGGGAGGGCACAGATACGCAGTATTTT.

The gene calls are TRBV28 and TRBJ1-1; D possibly corresponds to TRBD1 (5 bases). Deletions cut 5 bases from V and 0 bases from J, with 13 bases between. Germline lookup yields CDR1 MDHEN and CDR2 SYDVKM. This CDR3 is 15 amino acids long. The CDR3 loop is CASSIPDSMNTEAFF. The CDR3, as DNA: TGTGCCAGCAGTATCCCTGACAGCATGAACACTGAAGCTTTCTTT.

This clone was recorded once. The chain links TRBV29-1 to TRBJ2-3, with a tentative D call TRBD2 (6 bases). The ends were cut back, 0 bases at V and 3 bases at J, with 13 bases in the middle. The CDR3 totals 15 residues. Per germline, CDR1 SQVTM and CDR2 ANQGSEA. CDR3 DNA: TGCAGCGTTGAAGAAAGGGGCGGGATGACAGATACGCAGTATTTT. Amino acids: CSVEERGGMTDTQYF.

The chain couples TRBV4-3 to TRBJ1-2, with D hard to call. Germline V lookup: CDR1 LGHNA, CDR2 YSLEER. CDR3 length: 15 amino acids. V lost 0 bases, J lost 5 bases, and 13 bases lay in between. The CDR3 region is CASSQDHPGKYGYTF. CDR3 nucleotide sequence: TGCGCCAGCAGCCAAGATCATCCGGGAAAGTATGGCTACACCTTC.

The chain couples TRBV19 to TRBJ2-3; 7 positions match TRBD1. Per germline, CDR1 LNHDA and CDR2 SQIVND (reference sequence). CDR3 length: 15 residues. The trim removed 5 bases at V and 2 bases at J, leaving 7 bases unmatched. CDR3 region: CASSPRRGNTDTQYF. The CDR3 bases are TGTGCCAGTAGTCCTCGCAGGGGGAACACAGATACGCAGTATTTT.

J is TRBJ1-2 and V is TRBV29-1; 7 bases are a match to TRBD1. Germline trimming cut 0 bases from V and 3 bases from J; bases unmatched to any gene: 4. There are 14 residues in the CDR3. CDR1 and CDR2 from the germline V gene are SQVTM and ANQGSEA. In nucleotides, the CDR3 is TGCAGCGTTGAAGAGCCGGGACAGCACTATGGCTACACCTTC. It is translated as CSVEEPGQHYGYTF.

This clone was counted between two and nine times. The V and J genes are TRBV28 and TRBJ1-1; 7 positions match TRBD1. The CDR3 contains 16 residues. V trimming: 6 bases; J trimming: 0 bases; junction bases outside the gene matches: 10. Per germline, CDR1 MDHEN and CDR2 SYDVKM. The CDR3 loop reads CASSPRGSTLNTEAFF. The CDR3 DNA reads TGTGCCAGCAGCCCCAGGGGGTCGACACTGAACACTGAAGCTTTCTTT.

This clone was seen a single time. The chain combines TRBV5-1 with TRBJ2-2, with 10 nucleotides matching TRBD2. The CDR3 runs 16 residues. In germline, CDR1 is SGHRS, CDR2 YFSETQ. The trim removed 4 bases at V and 5 bases at J, leaving 8 bases unmatched. CDR3 bases: TGCGCCAGCAGCGCACACTCTAGCGGGGGTACCGGGGAGCTGTTTTTT. This gives the protein CASSAHSSGGTGELFF. The full variable domain, with the rest looked up from reference TRBV5-1 and TRBJ2-2, is KAGVTQTPRYLIKTRGQQVTLSCSPISGHRSVSWYQQTPGQGLQFLFEYFSETQRNKGNFPGRFSGRQFSNSRSEMNVSTLELGDSALYLCASSAHSSGGTGELFFGEGSRLTVL.

The chain links TRBV11-2 to TRBJ2-7; TRBD1 matches at 7 bases. CDR3 length equals 13 residues. CDR1 is SGHAT and CDR2 is FQNNGV in the germline V gene. After removal of 5 bases from V and 4 bases from J, the junction contained 5 bases not matched to a gene. The CDR3, as DNA: TGTGCCAGCAGCCCGGGGACAGCGTACGAGCAGTACTTC. Translated, it gives CASSPGTAYEQYF.

In DNA, the CDR3 is TGTGCCAGTAGTAGGGGCTACACTGAAGCTTTCTTT. Protein: CASSRGYTEAFF. The chain couples TRBV19 to TRBJ1-1; D possibly corresponds to TRBD1 (5 bases). This CDR3 spans 12 amino acids. Germline loops: CDR1 LNHDA, CDR2 SQIVND (reference sequence). Between the trimmed V and J ends, which lost 4 bases and 3 bases, there was a span of 6 bases.

V and J are TRBV13 and TRBJ2-7; TRBD2 aligns across 15 bases. Germline CDR1 PRHDT, CDR2 FYEKMQ (reference sequence). There are 19 residues in the CDR3. V lost 1 base to trimming and J lost 5 bases; unmatched junction nucleotides: 12. CDR3 bases: TGTGCCAGCAGCTTAGTCGGACTAGCGGGAGGGCCGGGGAAAAACGAGCAGTACTTC. Translation gives CASSLVGLAGGPGKNEQYF. Full variable domain (missing parts from reference TRBV13 and TRBJ2-7): AAGVIQSPRHLIKEKRETATLKCYPIPRHDTVYWYQQGPGQDPQFLISFYEKMQSDKGSIPDRFSAQQFSDYHSELNMSSLELGDSALYFCASSLVGLAGGPGKNEQYFGPGTRLTVT.

The CDR3 nucleotides are TGTGCCAGTAGTATTGGGCAGCTTAACTATGGCTACACCTTC. This codes for CASSIGQLNYGYTF. V and J are TRBV19 and TRBJ1-2, with D unclear. Germline V gene data show CDR1 as LNHDA and CDR2 as SQIVND (reference sequence). With 3 bases removed from V and 1 base from J, the gap between germline ends came to 9 bases. The length of the CDR3 is 14 residues.

The CDR3 DNA reads TGTGCCAGCAGTTTATCGACGGGTTTCTCCTACGAGCAGTACTTC. The encoded protein is CASSLSTGFSYEQYF. The chain recombines TRBV27 with TRBJ2-7; no clear D gene. This CDR3 comprises 15 residues. Germline lookup yields CDR1 MNHEY and CDR2 SMNVEV (reference sequence). V was trimmed by 0 bases and J by 0 bases, leaving 9 bases between them.

The chain couples TRBV28 to TRBJ2-7; 7 bases line up with TRBD2. CDR1 is MDHEN and CDR2 is SYDVKM in the germline V gene. Trimming at V came to 9 bases and at J to 2 bases, leaving 10 bases not matched to a gene. CDR3 length: 14 amino acids. CDR3 DNA: TGTGCCAGTGACTATAGCGGGCGTCCCTACGAGCAGTACTTC. Encoded protein: CASDYSGRPYEQYF.

The chain links TRBV2 to TRBJ1-1, with 7 bases aligning to TRBD1. The germline V gene has CDR1 SNHLY and CDR2 FYNNEI. The CDR3 consists of 13 residues. The trim removed 7 bases at V and 0 bases at J, leaving 2 bases unmatched. The DNA of the CDR3 is TGTGCCAGCAAGGGACAGCTGAACACTGAAGCTTTCTTT. This gives the protein CASKGQLNTEAFF.

The chain has TRBV4-1 and TRBJ2-1; TRBD2 aligns across 8 bases. The CDR3 sequence is 20 residues long. Germline V lookup: CDR1 MGHRA, CDR2 YSYEKL. V dropped 0 bases and J dropped 0; count of bases not matched to a gene: 13. For the CDR3, the DNA is TGCGCCAGCAGCCAAGAAGGGCAGCGGGAGATACCGAGCTCCTACAATGAGCAGTTCTTC. This codes for CASSQEGQREIPSSYNEQFF.

The V gene is TRBV11-2, the J gene TRBJ2-3; 7 bases are shared with TRBD2. V gave up 5 bases and J gave up 6 bases; unmatched junction bases: 8. The germline V gene has CDR1 SGHAT and CDR2 FQNNGV. The CDR3 has 14 amino acids. The CDR3 DNA reads TGTGCCAGCAGCAGAGACCTCGGGGGGGATACGCAGTATTTT. Protein sequence: CASSRDLGGDTQYF.

The chain employs TRBV15 and TRBJ1-2, with a weak D call TRBD1 (5 bases). Germline loops: CDR1 LNHNV, CDR2 YYDKDF (reference sequence). CDR3 length: 14 residues. Trimming stripped 0 bases from V and 3 bases from J, with 8 bases between. CDR3 nucleotides: TGTGCCACCAGCAGAGATCGACAGTACTATGGCTACACCTTC. It is translated as CATSRDRQYYGYTF.

This clone was recorded once. The J gene is TRBJ1-1, the V gene TRBV15, with 8 bases matching TRBD1. CDR1 and CDR2 (germline): LNHNV, YYDKDF (reference sequence). This CDR3 region has 14 residues. With 3 bases clipped from V and 8 bases from J, the junction kept 8 bases outside the gene matches. CDR3 amino acids: CATSRFIGQGEAFF. The CDR3 DNA reads TGTGCCACCAGCAGGTTTATTGGACAGGGAGAAGCTTTCTTT.

This clone was detected only a few times. CDR3 sequence: CASSQDWTNRYF. CDR3 sequence (DNA): TGTGCCAGCAGCCAAGACTGGACTAATAGGTATTTT. The chain is built from TRBV14 and TRBJ2-3, with D perhaps matching TRBD2 (6 bases). Germline values: CDR1 SGHDN, CDR2 FVKESK. V lost 0 bases and J lost 14, with 12 bases in between. The CDR3 consists of 12 residues.

The rearrangement joins TRBV28 to TRBJ2-5, with 9 positions matching TRBD1. There are 17 residues in the CDR3. V gave up 5 bases and J gave up 5 bases; unmatched junction bases: 15. The germline gives CDR1 MDHEN, CDR2 SYDVKM. The DNA of the CDR3 is TGTGCCAGCAGTCTCAATTCCGGGACAGGGTTACGGGAGACCCAGTACTTC. Protein product: CASSLNSGTGLRETQYF.

The V call is TRBV5-1, the J call TRBJ2-1, with a possible D match to TRBD2 (5 bases). V was cut by 2 bases and J by 8 bases, with 14 bases left in between. CDR3 size: 14 residues. CDR1 is SGHRS and CDR2 is YFSETQ in the germline V gene. CDR3 bases: TGCGCCAGCAGCTTCTTGGACTCGCAGGATGAGCAGTTCTTC. Residues: CASSFLDSQDEQFF.

The CDR3, as DNA: TGTGCCAGCAGCTACGGACTAACCTGGCAGTTCTTC. Its translation is CASSYGLTWQFF. The V and J genes are TRBV7-9 and TRBJ2-1; D may be TRBD2 (6 bases). The CDR3 covers 12 residues. Trimming took off 4 bases at V and 12 bases at J, with 13 bases between the two ends. From germline, CDR1 is SEHNR and CDR2 FQNEAQ (reference sequence).

The chain uses TRBV27 and TRBJ1-2, with a possible D match to TRBD1 (5 bases). V dropped 0 bases and J dropped 4 bases, with 6 bases sitting between them. Germline V gene data show CDR1 as MNHEY and CDR2 as SMNVEV (reference sequence). The CDR3 loop spans 13 amino acids. The CDR3 DNA sequence: TGTGCCAGCAGTTTATCTGGGGCCTATGGCTACACCTTC. Its translation is CASSLSGAYGYTF.

This rearrangement joins TRBV28 to TRBJ1-2, with 8 bases lining up with TRBD1. The CDR3 totals 14 residues. Germline V gives CDR1 MDHEN, CDR2 SYDVKM. V shed 4 bases, J shed 1 base, and the junction held 2 bases outside the gene matches. The CDR3 sequence is CASSSGQDNYGYTF. CDR3 nucleotide sequence: TGTGCCAGCAGTTCGGGACAGGATAACTATGGCTACACCTTC.

The chain recombines TRBV11-2 with TRBJ2-7; TRBD2 matches at 8 bases. Trimming at V came to 2 bases and at J to 2 bases, leaving 8 bases not matched to a gene. The CDR3 totals 16 residues. Germline V CDR1 and CDR2: SGHAT, FQNNGV. The CDR3 is CASSLSGGANPYEQYF. As DNA, the CDR3 is TGTGCCAGCAGCTTAAGCGGGGGCGCCAACCCCTACGAGCAGTACTTC.

The chain has TRBV28 and TRBJ1-5, with TRBD1 matching 8 bases. J was trimmed by 7 bases and V by 1 base; bases with no gene match: 6. CDR3 size: 15 residues. Germline V lookup: CDR1 MDHEN, CDR2 SYDVKM. As DNA, the CDR3 is TGTGCCAGCAGTTTATTTGGACAGGGCGGACAGCCCCAGCATTTT. Protein product: CASSLFGQGGQPQHF. The entire variable domain, with the rest obtained from reference TRBV28 and TRBJ1-5, is as follows: DVKVTQSSRYLVKRTGEKVFLECVQDMDHENMFWYRQDPGLGLRLIYFSYDVKMKEKGDIPEGYSVSREKKERFSLILESASTNQTSMYLCASSLFGQGGQPQHFGDGTRLSIL.

The V call is TRBV9, the J call TRBJ2-7; D remains unclear. Germline V lookup: CDR1 SGDLS, CDR2 YYNGEE. The CDR3 covers 13 residues. Trimming stripped 4 bases from V and 2 bases from J, with 10 bases between. CDR3 DNA: TGTGCCAGCAGCATAGGCACGGCCTACGAGCAGTACTTC. Its translation: CASSIGTAYEQYF.

This chain uses TRBV4-3 with TRBJ2-3, with TRBD2 matching over 10 bases. CDR3 length: 15 residues. V was pared by 4 bases and J by 5 bases, with 6 bases of the junction left unmatched. CDR1 and CDR2 from the germline V gene are LGHNA and YSLEER. CDR3 amino acids: CASSPRTSGIDTQYF. The CDR3, as DNA: TGCGCCAGCAGCCCTCGGACTAGCGGAATAGATACGCAGTATTTT.